This T cell receptor (beta chain) was recovered during a study of cytomegalovirus exposure and HLA in healthy donors. Study-wide findings and caveats: The study designated 150 or so TCR beta chains cytomegalovirus-associated.

Germline V gives CDR1 SGHRS, CDR2 YFSETQ. The CDR3 length is 13 residues. The J segment lost 7 bases and the V segment lost 4 bases, leaving 6 bases of the junction unmatched. In the case of this clone: Its antigen remains unidentified.

TCRdb keeps only in-frame clones here, not all; method: immunoSEQ multiplex PCR. The repertoire holds over 150,000 clones, 86% seen once, with 4.5% to 7% in the top ten. The chain combines TRBV5-1 with TRBJ1-1; TRBD1 matches 8 bases. The receptor was derived from a woman aged 25 to 45 in good health and CMV-seronegative. Specimen: PBMCs. In nucleotides, the CDR3 is TGCGCCAGCAGCCCGGGACAGGAACTTGAAGCTTTCTTT. The encoded protein is CASSPGQELEAFF.